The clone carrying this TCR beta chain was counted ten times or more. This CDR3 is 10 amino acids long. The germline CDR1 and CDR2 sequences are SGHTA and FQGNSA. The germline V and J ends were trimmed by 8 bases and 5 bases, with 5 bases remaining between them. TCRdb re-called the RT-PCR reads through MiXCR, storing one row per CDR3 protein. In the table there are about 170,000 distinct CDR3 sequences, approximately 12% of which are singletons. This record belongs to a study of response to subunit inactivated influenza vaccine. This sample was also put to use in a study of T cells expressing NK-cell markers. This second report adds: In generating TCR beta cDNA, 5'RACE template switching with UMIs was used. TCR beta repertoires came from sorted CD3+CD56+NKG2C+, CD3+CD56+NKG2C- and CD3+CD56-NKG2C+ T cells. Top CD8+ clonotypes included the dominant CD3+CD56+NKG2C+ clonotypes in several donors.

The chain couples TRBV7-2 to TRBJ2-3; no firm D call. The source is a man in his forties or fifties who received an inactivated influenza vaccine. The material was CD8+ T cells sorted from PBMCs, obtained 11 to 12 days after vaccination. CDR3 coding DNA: TGTGCCAGCCAAGGAGATACGCAGTATTTT. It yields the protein CASQGDTQYF.